This T cell receptor (beta chain) is from a study of beta chain features in type 1 diabetes. Looking at the study overall: Sorted cells from all samples, numbering 107,917,701, were examined. The study, taken as a whole, reports: Researchers report that Type 1 diabetes patients had moderately but significantly shorter TCRB CDR3s across all four CD4+ subsets. Compared to healthy donors, patients appeared to have naive, central memory and Treg TCRB repertoires that were more alike. Type 1 diabetes patients had fewer VDJ junction insertions and more deletions.

Stem cell-like memory, regulatory, central memory and naive CD4+ cells were sorted via CD45RO/CCR7/CD25/CD127/CD95/CD27. CDR3 length: 11 amino acids. Germline V gives CDR1 MNHNS, CDR2 SASEGT. The germline V and J ends were trimmed by 7 bases and 8 bases, with 8 bases remaining between them. Expressed TCRB transcripts got sequenced, as all isolated RNA was reverse transcribed. Data came from immunoSEQ multiplex PCR; TCRdb stores just in-frame clones and leaves some out. The data show 310,000 or so clones, around 9.7% seen once. Points on this clone: Its antigen remains unidentified.

Input material: central memory CD4+ T cells from blood. The receptor was isolated from a man between 25 and 39 years old with type 1 diabetes. The V and J genes are TRBV6-1 and TRBJ1-4; D is undetermined. In nucleotides, the CDR3 is TGTGCCAGCAAGGGTGGCGAAAAACTGTTTTTT. Amino acid sequence: CASKGGEKLFF.